The rows below give T cell receptor beta chains drawn from one sample of a study of T cells after yellow fever vaccination. TCRdb reprocessed the 5' RACE reads with MiXCR, giving one entry per CDR3 protein. The sample contains a few hundred thousand distinct CDR3 sequences, roughly 9% of which appear only once. The material sequenced was CD4+ T cells sorted from PBMCs, taken 5 days after the yellow fever booster vaccination. Receptors originate from a man younger than 30 who received the YFV17D yellow fever vaccine. The CDR3 runs from the conserved cysteine through the conserved F or W.

j_call v_call cdr3_aa
TRBJ1-4 TRBV5-5 CASSFLGNEKLFF
TRBJ1-6 TRBV4-3 CASSQRQANNSPLHF
TRBJ1-1 TRBV12-3/TRBV12-4 CASSPQGSNTEAFF
TRBJ2-6 TRBV28 CASHGGAAGANVLTF
TRBJ2-3 TRBV20-1 CSSSGTGGTDTQYF
TRBJ2-5 TRBV5-1 CASSLGASQETQYF
TRBJ1-1 TRBV10-3 CAIRGTPNTEAFF
TRBJ1-4 TRBV6-2/TRBV6-3 CASSRHRANEKLFF
TRBJ1-2 TRBV10-1 CASSSGQGSWGYTF
TRBJ1-1 TRBV7-8 CASRTQGYEDTEAFF
TRBJ2-5 TRBV20-1 CSASGGYQETQYF
TRBJ2-5 TRBV4-1 CASSQWRGETQYF
TRBJ2-7 TRBV5-1 CASSPRRGQGNNEQYF
TRBJ2-1 TRBV5-4 CASSQLAGGEFF
TRBJ2-3 TRBV7-9 CASSLDGGTDTQYF
TRBJ2-1 TRBV5-8 CASSPDGDRQFF
TRBJ2-5 TRBV7-3 CASSPTSGGWETQYF
TRBJ2-3 TRBV19 CASTGGPSTDTQYF
TRBJ1-5 TRBV5-1 CASSLEDPSNQPQHF
TRBJ1-6 TRBV9 CASSVEEGTLNSPLHF
TRBJ2-7 TRBV20-1 CSARDPRRGTNEQYF
TRBJ1-2 TRBV29-1 CSVGKRIQEYGYTF
TRBJ1-1 TRBV19 CASSIGERGVAFF